Listed below are T cell receptor beta chains from one sample, sequenced in a study of beta chain features in type 1 diabetes. Assay: immunoSEQ multiplex PCR; the TCRdb copy retains only in-frame clones and omits some. The profile covers under 950,000 clones, with roughly 17% appearing a single time and 0.023% taken by the ten largest. Sample: naive CD4+ T cells from blood. The receptors here all came from a woman between 18 and 30 years old in good health. Each CDR3 is given with its conserved first and last residue. The order of the fields is V gene, D gene, J gene, clone size, CDR3 DNA, CDR3 protein. D genes are given only for firm matches. Clone size is stated in some rows and not others, as once, few, many or a class when expanded.

V gene: TRBV9
D gene: TRBD2
J gene: TRBJ2-5
clone size: few
CDR3 DNA: TGTGCCAGCAGCAGACTAGCGGCCCAAGAGACCCAGTACTTC
CDR3 protein: CASSRLAAQETQYF

V gene: TRBV28
D gene: .
J gene: TRBJ2-7
clone size: .
CDR3 DNA: TGTGCCAGCGCAGGGTTTTACTACGAGCAGTACTTC
CDR3 protein: CASAGFYYEQYF

V gene: TRBV5-1
D gene: TRBD2
J gene: TRBJ2-5
clone size: .
CDR3 DNA: TGCGCCAGCAGCTTCTCAGCGGGAGTTGAGACCCAGTACTTC
CDR3 protein: CASSFSAGVETQYF

V gene: TRBV6-6
D gene: TRBD1
J gene: TRBJ1-1
clone size: few
CDR3 DNA: TGTGCCAGCAGTTACGGGGACAGGGGTGGAGCTTTCTTT
CDR3 protein: CASSYGDRGGAFF

V gene: TRBV7-9
D gene: .
J gene: TRBJ1-1
clone size: few
CDR3 DNA: TGTGCCAGCAGCTTAGCCGGTCGGACTGAAGCTTTCTTT
CDR3 protein: CASSLAGRTEAFF

V gene: TRBV19
D gene: .
J gene: TRBJ2-1
clone size: few
CDR3 DNA: TGTGCCAGTAGTAAGGGTCTAGGAATCGATGAGCAGTTCTTC
CDR3 protein: CASSKGLGIDEQFF

V gene: TRBV9
D gene: .
J gene: TRBJ1-5
clone size: few
CDR3 DNA: TGTGCCAGCAGCCCCGGAAGGGCTAGCAATCAGCCCCAGCATTTT
CDR3 protein: CASSPGRASNQPQHF

V gene: TRBV5-4
D gene: .
J gene: TRBJ2-4
clone size: few
CDR3 DNA: TGTGCCAGCAGCGCGGGACAGAAAAACATTCAGTACTTC
CDR3 protein: CASSAGQKNIQYF

V gene: TRBV28
D gene: TRBD1
J gene: TRBJ1-5
clone size: once
CDR3 DNA: TGTGCCATATCAGGGGGTAGGAGCAATCAGCCCCAGCATTTT
CDR3 protein: CAISGGRSNQPQHF

V gene: TRBV27
D gene: .
J gene: TRBJ2-1
clone size: .
CDR3 DNA: TGTGCCAGCAGTTTATTTGGGGGCGGCTCCTACAATGAGCAGTTCTTC
CDR3 protein: CASSLFGGGSYNEQFF

V gene: TRBV28
D gene: .
J gene: TRBJ2-6
clone size: once
CDR3 DNA: TGTGCCAGCAGTGGGGGCGCTGGGGCCAACGTCCTGACTTTC
CDR3 protein: CASSGGAGANVLTF

V gene: TRBV28
D gene: TRBD2
J gene: TRBJ2-1
clone size: once
CDR3 DNA: TGTGCCAGCAGTTTGGGTGGGGCCGGGACTAGCGGGAGGCATGAGCAGTTCTTC
CDR3 protein: CASSLGGAGTSGRHEQFF

V gene: TRBV19
D gene: .
J gene: TRBJ2-4
clone size: few
CDR3 DNA: TGTGCCAGTAGTTCCTACAGGGAAGTAGCCAAAAACATTCAGTACTTC
CDR3 protein: CASSSYREVAKNIQYF

V gene: TRBV6-5
D gene: TRBD1
J gene: TRBJ2-7
clone size: few
CDR3 DNA: TGTGCCAGCAGTAAGGGACAGCGCTACGAGCAGTACTTC
CDR3 protein: CASSKGQRYEQYF

V gene: TRBV28
D gene: TRBD1
J gene: TRBJ2-7
clone size: .
CDR3 DNA: TGTGCCAGCAGCGGACAGGGGTACGAGCAGTACTTC
CDR3 protein: CASSGQGYEQYF

V gene: TRBV10-1
D gene: TRBD2
J gene: TRBJ2-3
clone size: .
CDR3 DNA: TGCGCCAGCAGTGAGTCGAGGACTAGCGGGAGACCGGATACGCAGTATTTT
CDR3 protein: CASSESRTSGRPDTQYF

V gene: TRBV23-1
D gene: TRBD1
J gene: TRBJ2-1
clone size: .
CDR3 DNA: TGCGCCAGCAGTCAACGGGACAGGGTTTTTTTTCGGCAGTTCTTC
CDR3 protein: CASSQRDRVFFRQFF

V gene: TRBV18
D gene: .
J gene: TRBJ1-1
clone size: .
CDR3 DNA: TGTGCCAGCTCACCACCAAATGGGCCGGGGGGCTTGCCGGAAGCTTTCTTT
CDR3 protein: CASSPPNGPGGLPEAFF

V gene: TRBV5-1
D gene: .
J gene: TRBJ2-3
clone size: .
CDR3 DNA: TGCGCCAGCAGCATCGACAGGGAGGCAGATACGCAGTATTTT
CDR3 protein: CASSIDREADTQYF

V gene: TRBV7-2
D gene: TRBD2
J gene: TRBJ2-2
clone size: .
CDR3 DNA: TGTGCCAGCAGGCTCGCTAGCGGGAGGGTCGGGGAGCTGTTTTTT
CDR3 protein: CASRLASGRVGELFF

V gene: TRBV7-9
D gene: .
J gene: TRBJ2-3
clone size: few
CDR3 DNA: TGTGCCAGCAGCTTATTTCAGGGTCCAGATACGCAGTATTTT
CDR3 protein: CASSLFQGPDTQYF

V gene: TRBV15
D gene: TRBD1
J gene: TRBJ2-1
clone size: few
CDR3 DNA: TGTGCCACCAGCCCTAGAGTGACAGGGGGACATGAGCAGTTCTTC
CDR3 protein: CATSPRVTGGHEQFF

V gene: TRBV7-2
D gene: .
J gene: TRBJ2-5
clone size: few
CDR3 DNA: TGTGCCAGCAGCCTAGCATACCAGGAGACCCAGTACTTC
CDR3 protein: CASSLAYQETQYF

V gene: TRBV7-9
D gene: .
J gene: TRBJ1-2
clone size: few
CDR3 DNA: TGTGCCAGCAGCATAGACAGGACTAGAGGCTACACCTTC
CDR3 protein: CASSIDRTRGYTF

V gene: TRBV28
D gene: TRBD2
J gene: TRBJ2-7
clone size: .
CDR3 DNA: TGTGCCAGCAGAGGGACTAGCGGGAGCTACGAGCAGTACTTC
CDR3 protein: CASRGTSGSYEQYF

V gene: TRBV18
D gene: .
J gene: TRBJ2-5
clone size: .
CDR3 DNA: TGTGCCAGCTCTCCGCGGACAGTGAGACAAGAGACCCAGTACTTC
CDR3 protein: CASSPRTVRQETQYF

V gene: TRBV7-2
D gene: TRBD1
J gene: TRBJ2-7
clone size: few
CDR3 DNA: TGTGCCAGCAGCTCTACCTTTCGACAGGGGGATTCCAACGAGCAGTACTTC
CDR3 protein: CASSSTFRQGDSNEQYF

V gene: TRBV7-9
D gene: .
J gene: TRBJ2-2
clone size: .
CDR3 DNA: TGTGCCAGCAGCTTCAGGGCCCCGAACACCGGGGAGCTGTTTTTT
CDR3 protein: CASSFRAPNTGELFF

V gene: TRBV28
D gene: .
J gene: TRBJ2-5
clone size: .
CDR3 DNA: TGTGCCAGCAGTTTAATAGGTGGAGAGACCCAGTACTTC
CDR3 protein: CASSLIGGETQYF

V gene: TRBV5-4
D gene: .
J gene: TRBJ2-6
clone size: .
CDR3 DNA: TGTGCCAGCAGCCCGCTGGGCTCTGGGGCCAACGTCCTGACTTTC
CDR3 protein: CASSPLGSGANVLTF

V gene: TRBV18
D gene: .
J gene: TRBJ1-2
clone size: .
CDR3 DNA: TGTGCCAGCTCACCGTCCCCCGGGACGCTCGGGAGCTACACCTTC
CDR3 protein: CASSPSPGTLGSYTF

V gene: TRBV28
D gene: TRBD1
J gene: TRBJ2-7
clone size: few
CDR3 DNA: TGTGCCAGCAGTTTATCTACTATCGGGACAGGGGGCACCTACGAGCAGTACTTC
CDR3 protein: CASSLSTIGTGGTYEQYF

V gene: TRBV6-6
D gene: TRBD1
J gene: TRBJ2-7
clone size: .
CDR3 DNA: TGTGCCAGCAGTAGGGACAGGGACTACGAGCAGTACTTC
CDR3 protein: CASSRDRDYEQYF

V gene: TRBV5-4
D gene: TRBD1
J gene: TRBJ2-5
clone size: once
CDR3 DNA: TGTGCCAGCAGCCCGCTCGCGGGACAGGGAAGGGGGACCCAGTACTTC
CDR3 protein: CASSPLAGQGRGTQYF

V gene: TRBV15
D gene: .
J gene: TRBJ2-7
clone size: few
CDR3 DNA: TGTGCCACCAGCAGAGCGGGCGACGAGCAGTACTTC
CDR3 protein: CATSRAGDEQYF

V gene: TRBV27
D gene: .
J gene: TRBJ1-1
clone size: few
CDR3 DNA: TGTGCCAGCAGTTTAAGGGCTTGGGGCACTGAAGCTTTCTTT
CDR3 protein: CASSLRAWGTEAFF

V gene: TRBV7-2
D gene: TRBD1
J gene: TRBJ2-3
clone size: .
CDR3 DNA: TGTGCCAGCAGCCATGACAGGGGAGATACGCAGTATTTT
CDR3 protein: CASSHDRGDTQYF

V gene: TRBV5-4
D gene: TRBD1
J gene: TRBJ1-5
clone size: .
CDR3 DNA: TGTGCCAGCAGTTCTAACAGGGGACAGCCCCAGCATTTT
CDR3 protein: CASSSNRGQPQHF

V gene: TRBV4-1
D gene: .
J gene: TRBJ2-5
clone size: few
CDR3 DNA: TGCGCCAGCAGCCAAGATGGTACAGGGAAAGAGACCCAGTACTTC
CDR3 protein: CASSQDGTGKETQYF

V gene: TRBV11-1
D gene: .
J gene: TRBJ2-3
clone size: few
CDR3 DNA: TGTGCCAGCAGCCGCTCATTCACAGATACGCAGTATTTT
CDR3 protein: CASSRSFTDTQYF

V gene: TRBV7-2
D gene: .
J gene: TRBJ2-5
clone size: few
CDR3 DNA: TGTGCCAGCAGCTTACTGGGGGATAGGGGAGGAGAGACCCAGTACTTC
CDR3 protein: CASSLLGDRGGETQYF

V gene: TRBV4-3
D gene: .
J gene: TRBJ1-6
clone size: few
CDR3 DNA: TGCGCCAGCAGCCAAGATTGGGCCGGGTCACCCCTCCACTTT
CDR3 protein: CASSQDWAGSPLHF

V gene: TRBV6-5
D gene: .
J gene: TRBJ2-2
clone size: .
CDR3 DNA: TGTGCCAGCAGTTACCTGCCCCACACCGGGGAGCTGTTTTTT
CDR3 protein: CASSYLPHTGELFF

V gene: TRBV7-9
D gene: TRBD2
J gene: TRBJ2-5
clone size: few
CDR3 DNA: TGTGCCAGCAGCTTAGCGAGCGGGGGTACTAGCGGGATAAAGACCCAGTACTTC
CDR3 protein: CASSLASGGTSGIKTQYF

V gene: TRBV2
D gene: TRBD2
J gene: TRBJ2-3
clone size: .
CDR3 DNA: TGTGCCAGCAGTCAAGGACTAGCGGGAGCAGATACGCAGTATTTT
CDR3 protein: CASSQGLAGADTQYF

V gene: TRBV6-5
D gene: .
J gene: TRBJ2-6
clone size: few
CDR3 DNA: TGTGCCAGCAGTTACGGTGGCGCTGGGGCCAACGTCCTGACTTTC
CDR3 protein: CASSYGGAGANVLTF

V gene: TRBV6-5
D gene: .
J gene: TRBJ2-3
clone size: .
CDR3 DNA: TGTGCCAGCGGCTTGACCGCTACCGAAACAGATACGCAGTATTTT
CDR3 protein: CASGLTATETDTQYF

V gene: TRBV7-8
D gene: .
J gene: TRBJ1-3
clone size: few
CDR3 DNA: TGTGCCAGCAGCTCACTTACCCCGGGGCGGACTGGAAACACCATATATTTT
CDR3 protein: CASSSLTPGRTGNTIYF

V gene: TRBV7-2
D gene: .
J gene: TRBJ2-5
clone size: .
CDR3 DNA: TGTGCCAGCAGCTTAAGAGGGCAGCTAGTCCAAGAGACCCAGTACTTC
CDR3 protein: CASSLRGQLVQETQYF

V gene: TRBV7-9
D gene: .
J gene: TRBJ2-1
clone size: .
CDR3 DNA: TGTGCCAGCAGCCCACGGGGGACATCCTACAATGAGCAGTTCTTC
CDR3 protein: CASSPRGTSYNEQFF

V gene: TRBV10-3
D gene: .
J gene: TRBJ2-2
clone size: .
CDR3 DNA: TGTGCCAGCAGACGCCCGGGGGCCCTAGGGCGGGAGCTGTTTTTT
CDR3 protein: CASRRPGALGRELFF

V gene: TRBV9
D gene: TRBD2
J gene: TRBJ2-7
clone size: .
CDR3 DNA: TGTGCCAGCAGCGAGGGTGTCAGCGGGAGCTACTACGAGCAGTACTTC
CDR3 protein: CASSEGVSGSYYEQYF

V gene: TRBV29-1
D gene: .
J gene: TRBJ2-3
clone size: few
CDR3 DNA: TGCAGCGTTGAACGGCCCCACACAGATACGCAGTATTTT
CDR3 protein: CSVERPHTDTQYF

V gene: TRBV15
D gene: .
J gene: TRBJ2-2
clone size: .
CDR3 DNA: TGTGCCACCAGCAGACAACCCGGACAACCATCGTACACCGGGGAGCTGTTTTTT
CDR3 protein: CATSRQPGQPSYTGELFF

V gene: TRBV15
D gene: .
J gene: TRBJ2-3
clone size: .
CDR3 DNA: TGTGCCACCAGCAGAGGAAACGGGGCGGGCACAGATACGCAGTATTTT
CDR3 protein: CATSRGNGAGTDTQYF

V gene: TRBV28
D gene: TRBD1
J gene: TRBJ1-2
clone size: .
CDR3 DNA: TGTGCCAGCAGTCCAGACAGGGGGGCTCGTGGCTACACCTTC
CDR3 protein: CASSPDRGARGYTF

V gene: TRBV7-2
D gene: .
J gene: TRBJ2-5
clone size: few
CDR3 DNA: TGTGCCAGCAGCTTAGGCTTGGAGACCCAGTACTTC
CDR3 protein: CASSLGLETQYF